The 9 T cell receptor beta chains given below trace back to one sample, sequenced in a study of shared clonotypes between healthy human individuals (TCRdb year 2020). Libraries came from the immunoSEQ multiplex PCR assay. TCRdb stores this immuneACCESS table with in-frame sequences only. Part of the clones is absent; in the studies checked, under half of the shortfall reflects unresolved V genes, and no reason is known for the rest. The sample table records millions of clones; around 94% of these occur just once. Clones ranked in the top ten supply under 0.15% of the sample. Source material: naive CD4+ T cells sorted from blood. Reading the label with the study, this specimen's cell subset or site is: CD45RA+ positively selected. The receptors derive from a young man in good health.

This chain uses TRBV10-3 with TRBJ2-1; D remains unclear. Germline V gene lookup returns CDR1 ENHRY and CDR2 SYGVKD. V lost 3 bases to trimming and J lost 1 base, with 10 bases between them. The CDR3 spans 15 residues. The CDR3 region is CAISEGRVSYNEQFF. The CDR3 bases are TGTGCCATCAGTGAAGGACGAGTGTCCTACAATGAGCAGTTCTTC.

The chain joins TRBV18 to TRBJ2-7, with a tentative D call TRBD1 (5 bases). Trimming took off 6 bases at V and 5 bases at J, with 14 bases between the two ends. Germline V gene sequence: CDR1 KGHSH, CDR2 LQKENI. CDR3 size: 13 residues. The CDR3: CASSQGSGDEQYF. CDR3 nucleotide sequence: TGTGCCAGCTCCCAGGGTTCTGGGGACGAGCAGTACTTC.

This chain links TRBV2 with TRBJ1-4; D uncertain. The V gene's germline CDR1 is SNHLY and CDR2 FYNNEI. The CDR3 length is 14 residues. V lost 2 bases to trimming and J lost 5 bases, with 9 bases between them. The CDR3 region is CASSERSLNEKLFF. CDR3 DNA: TGTGCCAGCAGTGAACGGAGTCTGAATGAAAAACTGTTTTTT.

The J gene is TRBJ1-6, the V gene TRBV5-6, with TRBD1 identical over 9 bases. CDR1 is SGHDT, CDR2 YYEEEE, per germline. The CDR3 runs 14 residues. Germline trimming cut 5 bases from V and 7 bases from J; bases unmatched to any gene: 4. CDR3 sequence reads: CASRPGTGNSPLHF. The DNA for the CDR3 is TGTGCCAGCAGACCTGGGACAGGGAATTCACCCCTCCACTTT.

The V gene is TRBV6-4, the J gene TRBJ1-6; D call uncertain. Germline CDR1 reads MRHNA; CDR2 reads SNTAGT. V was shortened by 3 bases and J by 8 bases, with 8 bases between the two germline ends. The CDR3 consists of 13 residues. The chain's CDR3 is CASSETGDSPLHF. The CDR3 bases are TGTGCCAGCAGTGAGACGGGTGATTCACCCCTCCACTTT.

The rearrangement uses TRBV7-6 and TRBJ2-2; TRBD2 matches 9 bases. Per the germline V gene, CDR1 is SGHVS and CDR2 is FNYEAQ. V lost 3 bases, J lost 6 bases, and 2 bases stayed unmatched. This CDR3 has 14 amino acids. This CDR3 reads CASSFSGSPGELFF. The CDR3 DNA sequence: TGTGCCAGCAGCTTTAGCGGGAGTCCCGGGGAGCTGTTTTTT.

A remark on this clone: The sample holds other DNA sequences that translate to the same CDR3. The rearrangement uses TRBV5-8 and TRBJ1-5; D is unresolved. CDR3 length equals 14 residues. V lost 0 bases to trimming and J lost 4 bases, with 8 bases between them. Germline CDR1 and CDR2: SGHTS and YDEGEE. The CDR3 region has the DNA TGTGCCAGCAGCTTGGAGGGCTCTAATCAGCCCCAGCATTTT. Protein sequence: CASSLEGSNQPQHF.

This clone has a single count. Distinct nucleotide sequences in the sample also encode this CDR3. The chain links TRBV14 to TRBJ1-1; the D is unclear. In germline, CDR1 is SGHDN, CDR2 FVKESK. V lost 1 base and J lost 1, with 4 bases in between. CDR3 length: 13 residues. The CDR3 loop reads CASSQGRNTEAFF. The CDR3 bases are TGTGCCAGCAGCCAAGGGAGGAACACTGAAGCTTTCTTT.

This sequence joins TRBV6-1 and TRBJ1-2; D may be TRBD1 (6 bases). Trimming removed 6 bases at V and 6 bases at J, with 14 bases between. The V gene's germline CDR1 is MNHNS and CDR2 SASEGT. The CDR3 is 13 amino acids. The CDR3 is CASSTRAGDGYTF. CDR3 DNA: TGTGCCAGCAGCACCCGGGCAGGGGATGGCTACACCTTC.